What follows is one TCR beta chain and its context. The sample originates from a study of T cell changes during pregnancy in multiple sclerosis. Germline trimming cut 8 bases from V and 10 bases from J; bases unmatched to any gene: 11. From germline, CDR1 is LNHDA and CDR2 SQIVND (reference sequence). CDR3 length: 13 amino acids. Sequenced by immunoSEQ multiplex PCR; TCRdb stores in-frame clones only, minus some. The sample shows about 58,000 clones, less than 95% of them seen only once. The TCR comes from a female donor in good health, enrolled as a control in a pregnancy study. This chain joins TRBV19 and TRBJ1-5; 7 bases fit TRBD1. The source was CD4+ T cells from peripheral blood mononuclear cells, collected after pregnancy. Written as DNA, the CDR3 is TGTGCCAGTCGGACAGGAGGGGCATCACCCCAGCATTTT. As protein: CASRTGGASPQHF.